Below are 8 T cell receptor beta chains sequenced from a single sample in a study of post-analysis software for immune sequencing data (dated by TCRdb to between 2015 and 2016). The study at large found these results: A handful of TRBV segments, including TRBV5-6, TRBV5-1 and TRBV20-1, were significantly more frequent in patients than controls.

The antigens these receptors bind are not known. Libraries were constructed by PCR. This sample was sequenced with an Illumina HiSeq 2500. Unique molecular identifiers were incorporated into TCR beta cDNA libraries to reduce PCR and sequencing biases. TCRdb itself trimmed the public reads at Q25 with fastp, ran MiXCR and retained productive beta chains. CDR3 protein duplicates are merged, each entry listing the most common genes and DNA. Here the sample has about 820,000 distinct CDR3 sequences; roughly 58% occur a single time. The ten top clones hold approximately 4.5% of the sample. The sequenced sample consisted of blood. These receptors were collected from a girl aged 10-17 years with multiple sclerosis.

This rearrangement joins TRBV9 to TRBJ2-6; a possible D gene is TRBD2 (5 bases). V lost 0 bases and J lost 2, with 15 bases in between. The CDR3 sequence is 18 residues long. The germline V gene has CDR1 SGDLS and CDR2 YYNGEE. CDR3 nucleotide sequence: TGTGCCAGCAGCGTAGAATTCGGCGGGCTACCTGGGGCCAACGTCCTGACTTTC. This translates into CASSVEFGGLPGANVLTF.

This clonotype appeared a few times. The genes are TRBV5-5 and TRBJ1-1; D remains ambiguous. The V end lost 2 bases, the J end lost 1 base, and 9 bases lay between the germline ends. Germline lookup yields CDR1 SGHKS and CDR2 YYEKEE (reference sequence). CDR3 size: 14 residues. Here the CDR3 reads CASSFGRPNTEAFF. The DNA of the CDR3 is TGTGCCAGCAGCTTTGGCCGACCGAACACTGAAGCTTTCTTT.

The table lists this clonotype with a count of one. The rearrangement uses TRBV12-5 and TRBJ1-1; TRBD1 agrees at 9 bases. The CDR3 length is 13 residues. Trimming cost V 8 bases and J 3 bases; bases outside gene matches: 4. Germline CDR1 reads LGHNT; CDR2 reads FRNRAP. The CDR3 loop is CASRDRDYTEAFF. CDR3 nucleotide sequence: TGTGCTAGTCGGGACAGGGATTACACTGAAGCTTTCTTT.

V is TRBV6-5 and J is TRBJ2-7; 9 bases align to TRBD1. This CDR3 region has 16 residues. Unmatched junction bases numbered 10, after V lost 4 bases and J lost 3 bases. CDR1 MNHEY and CDR2 SVGAGI come from the germline V gene. CDR3 DNA: TGTGCCAGCAGTTCTCCCGGGACAGGGTTATACTACGAGCAGTACTTC. Its protein product is CASSSPGTGLYYEQYF.

V gene TRBV7-3 combines with J gene TRBJ1-1; 9 bases line up with TRBD1. Per the germline V gene, CDR1 is SGHTA and CDR2 is FQGTGA. The CDR3 length is 15 residues. Germline trimming cut 0 bases from V and 5 bases from J; bases unmatched to any gene: 4. The DNA for the CDR3 is TGTGCCAGCAGCTTAACAAGCGACAGGGGGACTGAAGCTTTCTTT. This sequence encodes CASSLTSDRGTEAFF.

This clonotype was seen more than once but under ten times. This chain joins TRBV5-8 and TRBJ2-7; D unresolved. V was trimmed by 0 bases and J by 1 base, leaving 8 bases between them. The CDR3 extends over 14 amino acids. Germline values: CDR1 SGHTS, CDR2 YDEGEE. CDR3 in amino acids: CASSLASKSYEQYF. CDR3 in DNA: TGTGCCAGCAGCTTGGCCTCGAAGTCCTACGAGCAGTACTTC.

The chain couples TRBV7-6 to TRBJ2-1; tentatively, D is TRBD1 (5 bases). The CDR3 spans 13 residues. Germline V CDR1 and CDR2: SGHVS, FNYEAQ. The ends were cut back, 5 bases at V and 7 bases at J, with 12 bases in the middle. The CDR3 DNA follows: TGTGCCAGCAGCACCCGACAGAGGAATGAGCAGTTCTTC. Its protein product is CASSTRQRNEQFF.

V is TRBV20-1 and J is TRBJ2-7; D gene uncertain. The V end lost 5 bases, the J end lost 4 bases, and 9 bases lay between the germline ends. From germline, CDR1 is DFQATT and CDR2 SNEGSKA (reference sequence). The CDR3 spans 11 residues. CDR3 loop: CSAYQNYEQYF. The CDR3 nucleotides are TGCAGTGCTTACCAAAATTACGAGCAGTACTTC.